One sample yielded the 12 T cell receptor beta chains listed below, sequenced in a study of long-term antiretroviral therapy in people with HIV. The libraries were made with immunoSEQ v3.0 at survey level. Profiling relied on immunoSEQ multiplex PCR, and the TCRdb table lists in-frame clones only, not all of them. The data hold 17,000 or so clones, with over 75% observed a single time. Sequences were derived from unsorted PBMCs, sampled approximately 2.1 years before starting antiretroviral therapy. These TCRs come from a man aged 25 to 40 with HIV.

The chain has TRBV7-9 and TRBJ1-4, with D perhaps TRBD1 (6 bases). Between the trimmed V and J ends, which lost 5 bases and 8 bases, there was a span of 9 bases. The CDR3 runs to 12 residues. Looked up from germline, CDR1 is SEHNR and CDR2 is FQNEAQ (reference sequence). The CDR3 sequence is CASSPQGEKLFF. CDR3 nucleotide sequence: TGTGCCAGCAGCCCCCAGGGGGAAAAACTGTTTTTT.

This clone is deemed medium-sized (0.01 to 0.1%). The V and J genes are TRBV28 and TRBJ1-1, with D unresolved. Germline values: CDR1 MDHEN, CDR2 SYDVKM. CDR3 length equals 12 residues. Deletions cut 8 bases from V and 6 bases from J, with 13 bases between. CDR3 loop: CASGPPGPEAFF. The CDR3, as DNA: TGTGCCAGCGGGCCCCCGGGCCCTGAAGCTTTCTTT.

The V call is TRBV9, the J call TRBJ2-2; D ambiguous. From germline, CDR1 is SGDLS and CDR2 YYNGEE. The CDR3 runs 16 residues. Trimming shortened V by 3 bases and J by 1 base, and 13 bases separated the two germline ends. The CDR3 protein is CASSGGPSGNTGELFF. For the CDR3, the DNA is TGTGCCAGCAGCGGAGGTCCCTCCGGGAACACCGGGGAGCTGTTTTTT.

This clone was observed a few times. V usage is TRBV6-6 and J usage is TRBJ1-2; TRBD1 is a possible D gene (6 bases). The CDR3 sequence is 16 residues long. V was trimmed by 6 bases and J by 6 bases, leaving 23 bases between them. The germline V gene encodes CDR1 MNHNY and CDR2 SVGAGI (reference sequence). In DNA form, the CDR3 reads TGTGCCAGCAGGGACTCGACCAGGGGAAGTATGGATGGCTACACCTTC. Translation: CASRDSTRGSMDGYTF.

The DNA for the CDR3 is TGTGCCAGCAGTACCGGGACCGACTTGTTCGAGCAGTACTTC. Encoded protein: CASSTGTDLFEQYF. V is TRBV28 and J is TRBJ2-7, with D perhaps given as TRBD1 or TRBD2 (5 bases each). The V and J ends lost 5 bases and 6 bases respectively, with 17 bases between them. The CDR3 is made up of 14 amino acids. CDR1 is MDHEN, CDR2 SYDVKM, per germline.

CDR3 nucleotide sequence: TGTGCCAGCCGTCTATCGGGATTGAACACTGAAGCTTTCTTT. Protein sequence: CASRLSGLNTEAFF. J is TRBJ1-1 and V is TRBV28; D unclear. The CDR3 is 14 amino acids. The ends were cut back, 8 bases at V and 0 bases at J, with 13 bases in the middle. Germline V gene lookup returns CDR1 MDHEN and CDR2 SYDVKM.

The J gene is TRBJ2-3, the V gene TRBV7-3; D is uncertain. This CDR3 contains 12 residues. V shed 8 bases and J shed 6 bases, with 12 bases lying between them. Germline loops: CDR1 SGHTA, CDR2 FQGTGA. The CDR3 is CASSHSSDTQYF. The DNA of the CDR3 is TGTGCCAGCTCGCATTCAAGTGATACGCAGTATTTT.

V is TRBV7-2 and J is TRBJ2-3, with TRBD1 matching 7 bases. V dropped 4 bases and J dropped 6; count of bases not matched to a gene: 7. The CDR3 is 14 residues long. Germline assignment: CDR1 SGHTA and CDR2 FQGNSA. CDR3 in amino acids: CASSSGQVVDTQYF. The CDR3 DNA reads TGTGCCAGCAGCTCAGGACAGGTTGTGGATACGCAGTATTTT.

The V call is TRBV5-4, the J call TRBJ2-7, with TRBD1 as a possible D gene (6 bases). The V end was cut by 2 bases, the J end by 3 bases, with 12 bases between. The V gene's germline CDR1 is SGHNT and CDR2 YYREEE (reference sequence). The CDR3 has 14 amino acids. The CDR3 reads CASSLTGMVYEQYF. In nucleotides, the CDR3 is TGTGCCAGCAGCTTAACAGGGATGGTCTACGAGCAGTACTTC.

The chain uses TRBV5-5 and TRBJ2-7; D is possibly TRBD1 or TRBD2 (5 bases each). There are 13 residues in the CDR3. V gave up 3 bases and J gave up 5 bases, with 12 bases separating them. The V gene's germline CDR1 is SGHKS and CDR2 YYEKEE (reference sequence). CDR3 amino acids: CASSSWGFDEQYF. The CDR3 nucleotides read TGTGCCAGCAGCTCTTGGGGGTTCGACGAGCAGTACTTC.

The rearrangement links TRBV6-5 to TRBJ2-7; 10 nucleotides align to TRBD1. V gave up 4 bases and J gave up 0 bases; unmatched junction bases: 0. Germline values: CDR1 MNHEY, CDR2 SVGAGI. The CDR3 is made up of 14 amino acids. The CDR3: CASSWTGGSYEQYF. As DNA, the CDR3 is TGTGCCAGCAGTTGGACAGGGGGCTCCTACGAGCAGTACTTC.

This clone was detected only once. The V call is TRBV5-1, the J call TRBJ2-1; 7 bases align to TRBD1. The CDR3 covers 13 residues. V was clipped by 3 bases and J by 6 bases; unmatched bases: 3. CDR1 and CDR2 (germline): SGHRS, YFSETQ. The CDR3 loop reads CASSSRTGNEQFF. The CDR3 bases are TGCGCCAGCAGCTCTCGGACAGGCAATGAGCAGTTCTTC.